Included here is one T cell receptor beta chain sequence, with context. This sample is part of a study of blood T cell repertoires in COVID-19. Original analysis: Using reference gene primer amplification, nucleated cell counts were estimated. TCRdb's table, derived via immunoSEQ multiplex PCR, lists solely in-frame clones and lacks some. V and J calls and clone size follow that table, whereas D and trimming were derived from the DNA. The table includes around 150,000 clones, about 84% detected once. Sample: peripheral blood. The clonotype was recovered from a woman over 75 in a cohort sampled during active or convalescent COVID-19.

This CDR3 reads CASSAQGVHYEQYF. CDR3 coding DNA: TGTGCCAGCAGTGCCCAGGGCGTCCACTACGAGCAGTACTTC. The J gene is TRBJ2-7, the V gene TRBV2, with D tentatively TRBD1 (5 bases). The CDR3 runs to 14 residues. V lost 4 bases and J lost 3, with 13 bases in between. Germline V gene lookup returns CDR1 SNHLY and CDR2 FYNNEI.